The 5 T cell receptor beta chains reported below all come from one sample, sequenced in a study of T cell changes during pregnancy in multiple sclerosis. The repertoire was sequenced with immunoSEQ multiplex PCR; TCRdb's copy has only in-frame clones and lacks some. The table includes approximately 100,000 clones, 90% to 95% detected once. Sequenced material: peripheral blood, taken in the third trimester of pregnancy. Source of these receptors: a female donor with multiple sclerosis, enrolled in a pregnancy study.

The CDR3 here is CASSLAFSSYEQYF. CDR3 sequence (DNA): TGTGCCAGCAGCCTAGCGTTTAGCTCCTACGAGCAGTACTTC. The genes are TRBV6-1 and TRBJ2-7, with D possibly matching TRBD2 (6 bases). Trimming removed 6 bases from V and 0 bases from J, with 12 bases in between. This CDR3 contains 14 residues. Germline CDR1 is MNHNS and CDR2 is SASEGT.

The chain recombines TRBV6-1 with TRBJ1-5; 8 bases map to TRBD1. The J segment lost 0 bases and the V segment lost 2 bases, leaving 6 bases of the junction unmatched. CDR3 size: 17 residues. Germline V gives CDR1 MNHNS, CDR2 SASEGT. CDR3 in DNA: TGTGCCAGCAGTGAACCGACAGGGGATAGTAGCAATCAGCCCCAGCATTTT. As protein: CASSEPTGDSSNQPQHF.

The V and J genes are TRBV5-1 and TRBJ2-2; 7 nucleotides agree with TRBD1. The V gene's germline CDR1 is SGHRS and CDR2 YFSETQ. The CDR3 sequence is 16 residues long. V shed 0 bases, J shed 1 base, and the junction held 3 bases outside the gene matches. The CDR3 DNA reads as TGCGCCAGCAGCTTGGGGGCAGGGGGGAACACCGGGGAGCTGTTTTTT. Encoded protein: CASSLGAGGNTGELFF.

This chain links TRBV7-2 with TRBJ2-1; 12 nucleotides align to TRBD2. This CDR3 is built from 15 residues. V shed 5 bases and J 6 bases; nucleotides not matched to a gene: 5. Germline V gives CDR1 SGHTA, CDR2 FQGNSA. The CDR3 nucleotides read TGTGCCAGCAGCATGACTAGCGGGAGTTTCAATGAGCAGTTCTTC. Translated, it gives CASSMTSGSFNEQFF.

A few counts support this clone. This CDR3 reads CASSQFDRGNYGYTF. The CDR3 DNA reads TGTGCCAGCAGCCAATTCGACAGGGGTAATTATGGCTACACCTTC. The chain links TRBV14 to TRBJ1-2, with TRBD1 matching over 8 bases. The CDR3 contains 15 residues. In germline, CDR1 is SGHDN, CDR2 FVKESK. The ends lost 2 bases at V and 5 bases at J; junction bases unmatched: 7.